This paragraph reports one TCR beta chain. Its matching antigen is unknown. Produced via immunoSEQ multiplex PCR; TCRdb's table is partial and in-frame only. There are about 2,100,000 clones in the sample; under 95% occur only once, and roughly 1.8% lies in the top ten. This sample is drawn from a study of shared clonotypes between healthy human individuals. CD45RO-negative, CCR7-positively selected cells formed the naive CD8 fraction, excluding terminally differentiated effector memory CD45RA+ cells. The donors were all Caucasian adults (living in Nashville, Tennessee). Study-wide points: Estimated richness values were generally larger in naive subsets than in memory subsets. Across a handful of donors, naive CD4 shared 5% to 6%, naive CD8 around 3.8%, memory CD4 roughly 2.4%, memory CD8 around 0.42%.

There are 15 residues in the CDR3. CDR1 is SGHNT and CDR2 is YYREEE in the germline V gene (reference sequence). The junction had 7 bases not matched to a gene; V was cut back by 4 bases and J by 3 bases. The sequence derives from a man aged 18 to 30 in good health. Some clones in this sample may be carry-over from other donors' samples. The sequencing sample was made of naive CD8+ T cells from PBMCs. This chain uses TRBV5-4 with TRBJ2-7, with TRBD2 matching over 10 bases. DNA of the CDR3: TGTGCCAGCAGCCTTCCTAGCGGGGGCTACTACGAGCAGTACTTC. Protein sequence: CASSLPSGGYYEQYF.